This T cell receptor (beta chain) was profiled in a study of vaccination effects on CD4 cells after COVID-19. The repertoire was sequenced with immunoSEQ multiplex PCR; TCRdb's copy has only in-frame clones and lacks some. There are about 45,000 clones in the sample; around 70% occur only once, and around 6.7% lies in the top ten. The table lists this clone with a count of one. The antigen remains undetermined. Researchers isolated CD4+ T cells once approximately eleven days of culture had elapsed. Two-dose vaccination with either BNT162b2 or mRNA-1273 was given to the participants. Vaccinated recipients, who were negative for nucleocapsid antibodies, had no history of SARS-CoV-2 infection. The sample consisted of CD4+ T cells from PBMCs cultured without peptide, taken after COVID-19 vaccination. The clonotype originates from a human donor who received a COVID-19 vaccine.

CDR3 in amino acids: CASSAIAGGKETQYF. CDR3 nucleotides: TGTGCCAGCAGCGCGATAGCGGGAGGGAAAGAGACCCAGTACTTC. This rearrangement joins TRBV9 to TRBJ2-5; 11 bases are shared with TRBD2. Germline V gene lookup returns CDR1 SGDLS and CDR2 YYNGEE. This CDR3 contains 15 residues. J lost 3 bases, V lost 3 bases, and 4 bases had no gene match.